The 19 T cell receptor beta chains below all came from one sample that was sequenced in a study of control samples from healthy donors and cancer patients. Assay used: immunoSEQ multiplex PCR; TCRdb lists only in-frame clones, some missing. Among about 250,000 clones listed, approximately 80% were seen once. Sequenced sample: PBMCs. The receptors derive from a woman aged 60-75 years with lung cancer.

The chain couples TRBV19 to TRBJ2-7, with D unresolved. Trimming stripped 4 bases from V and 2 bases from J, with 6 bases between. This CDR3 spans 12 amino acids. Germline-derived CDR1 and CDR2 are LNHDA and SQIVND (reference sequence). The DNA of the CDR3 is TGTGCCAGTAGTAGGGGAACCTACGAGCAGTACTTC. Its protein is CASSRGTYEQYF. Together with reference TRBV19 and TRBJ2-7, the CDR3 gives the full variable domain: DGGITQSPKYLFRKEGQNVTLSCEQNLNHDAMYWYRQDPGQGLRLIYYSQIVNDFQKGDIAEGYSVSREKKESFPLTVTSAQKNPTAFYLCASSRGTYEQYFGPGTRLTVT.

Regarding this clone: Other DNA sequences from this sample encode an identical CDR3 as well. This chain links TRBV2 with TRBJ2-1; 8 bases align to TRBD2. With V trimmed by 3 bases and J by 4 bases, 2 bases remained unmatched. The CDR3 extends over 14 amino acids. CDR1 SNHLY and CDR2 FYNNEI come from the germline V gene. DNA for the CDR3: TGTGCCAGCAGTGAGCGGGGGGCGTACAATGAGCAGTTCTTC. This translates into CASSERGAYNEQFF.

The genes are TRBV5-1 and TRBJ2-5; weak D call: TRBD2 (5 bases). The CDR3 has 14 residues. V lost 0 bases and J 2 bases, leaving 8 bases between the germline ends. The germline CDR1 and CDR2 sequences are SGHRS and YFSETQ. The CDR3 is CASSLGGEQETQYF. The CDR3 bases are TGCGCCAGCAGCTTGGGGGGAGAACAAGAGACCCAGTACTTC.

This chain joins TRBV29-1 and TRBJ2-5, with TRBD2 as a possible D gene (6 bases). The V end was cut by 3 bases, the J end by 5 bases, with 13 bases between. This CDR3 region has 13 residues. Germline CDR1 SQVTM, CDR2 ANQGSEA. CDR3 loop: CSVEVGGGETQYF. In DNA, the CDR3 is TGCAGCGTTGAGGTGGGAGGTGGGGAGACCCAGTACTTC.

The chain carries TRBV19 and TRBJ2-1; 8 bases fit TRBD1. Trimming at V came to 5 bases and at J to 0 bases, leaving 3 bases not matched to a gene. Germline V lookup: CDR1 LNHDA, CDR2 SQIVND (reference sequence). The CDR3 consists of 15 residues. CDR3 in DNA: TGTGCCAGTAGTTCCGGGACAGGCTCCTACAATGAGCAGTTCTTC. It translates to CASSSGTGSYNEQFF.

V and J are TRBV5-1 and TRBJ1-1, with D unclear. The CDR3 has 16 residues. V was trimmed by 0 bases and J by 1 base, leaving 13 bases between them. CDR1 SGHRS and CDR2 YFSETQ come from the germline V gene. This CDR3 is CASSLDEGLTNTEAFF. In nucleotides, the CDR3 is TGCGCCAGCAGCTTGGATGAAGGACTCACGAACACTGAAGCTTTCTTT.

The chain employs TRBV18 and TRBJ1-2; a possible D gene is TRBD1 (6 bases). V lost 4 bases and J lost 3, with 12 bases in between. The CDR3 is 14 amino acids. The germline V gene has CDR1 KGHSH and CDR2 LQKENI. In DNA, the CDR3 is TGTGCCAGCTCACGAGGACAGACTGACTATGGCTACACCTTC. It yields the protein CASSRGQTDYGYTF.

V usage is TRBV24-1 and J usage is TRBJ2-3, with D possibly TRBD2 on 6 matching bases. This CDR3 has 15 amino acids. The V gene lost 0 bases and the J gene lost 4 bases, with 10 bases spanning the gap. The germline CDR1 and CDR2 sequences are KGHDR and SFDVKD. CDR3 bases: TGTGCCACCAGTGATTTGAACGGAGGGGCAGATACGCAGTATTTT. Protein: CATSDLNGGADTQYF.

The CDR3 sequence: CASSLSIRLAVGEQYF. The CDR3 bases are TGTGCCAGCAGTTTATCGATCCGACTAGCGGTTGGCGAGCAGTACTTC. The gene calls are TRBV27 and TRBJ2-7, with 9 bases identical to TRBD2. Germline V gives CDR1 MNHEY, CDR2 SMNVEV (reference sequence). The CDR3 loop spans 16 amino acids. Trimming removed 0 bases from V and 6 bases from J; junction bases left unmatched: 9.

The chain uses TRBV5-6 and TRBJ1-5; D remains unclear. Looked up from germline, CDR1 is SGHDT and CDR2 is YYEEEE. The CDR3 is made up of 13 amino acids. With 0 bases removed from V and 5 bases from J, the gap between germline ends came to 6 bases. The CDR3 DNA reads TGTGCCAGCAGCTTGGGTGCAGATCAGCCCCAGCATTTT. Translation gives CASSLGADQPQHF.

The CDR3 protein is CATSSNRGLAEAFF. The DNA of the CDR3 is TGTGCCACCAGCAGTAACAGGGGGCTGGCTGAAGCTTTCTTT. The chain joins TRBV15 to TRBJ1-1; TRBD1 matches at 9 bases. The CDR3 is 14 amino acids. Germline V gene data show CDR1 as LNHNV and CDR2 as YYDKDF (reference sequence). V lost 3 bases and J lost 6; bases outside the gene matches: 5.

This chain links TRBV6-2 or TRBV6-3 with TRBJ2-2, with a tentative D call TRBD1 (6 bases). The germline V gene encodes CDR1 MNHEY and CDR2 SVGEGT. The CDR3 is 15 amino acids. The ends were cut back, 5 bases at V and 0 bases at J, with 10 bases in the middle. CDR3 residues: CASSTGSANTGELFF. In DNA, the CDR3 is TGTGCCAGCAGTACAGGGTCCGCGAACACCGGGGAGCTGTTTTTT.

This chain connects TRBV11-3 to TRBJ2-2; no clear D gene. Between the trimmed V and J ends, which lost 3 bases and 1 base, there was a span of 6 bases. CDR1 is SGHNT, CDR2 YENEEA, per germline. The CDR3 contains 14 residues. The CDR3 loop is CASSFSGNTGELFF. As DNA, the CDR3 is TGTGCCAGCAGCTTTTCCGGGAACACCGGGGAGCTGTTTTTT. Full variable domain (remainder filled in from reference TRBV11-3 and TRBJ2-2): EAGVVQSPRYKIIEKKQPVAFWCNPISGHNTLYWYLQNLGQGPELLIRYENEEAVDDSQLPKDRFSAERLKGVDSTLKIQPAELGDSAVYLCASSFSGNTGELFFGEGSRLTVL.

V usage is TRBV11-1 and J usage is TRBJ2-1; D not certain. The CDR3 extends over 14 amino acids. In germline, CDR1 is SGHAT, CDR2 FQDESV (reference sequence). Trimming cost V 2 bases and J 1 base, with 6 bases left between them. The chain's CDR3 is CASSLRVSYNEQFF. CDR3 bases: TGTGCCAGCAGCTTACGTGTATCCTACAATGAGCAGTTCTTC.

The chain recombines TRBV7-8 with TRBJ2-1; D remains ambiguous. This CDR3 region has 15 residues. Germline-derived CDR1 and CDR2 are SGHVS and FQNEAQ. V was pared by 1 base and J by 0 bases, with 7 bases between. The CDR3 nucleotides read TGTGCCAGCAGCTTAGACTATAACTCCTACAATGAGCAGTTCTTC. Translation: CASSLDYNSYNEQFF.

CDR3 in DNA: TGTGCCAGCAGGGGCGGGAGTGGGGATGAGCAGTTCTTC. It encodes CASRGGSGDEQFF. J is TRBJ2-1 and V is TRBV9, with 7 nucleotides matching TRBD2. This CDR3 has 13 amino acids. Germline-derived CDR1 and CDR2 are SGDLS and YYNGEE. The J segment lost 8 bases and the V segment lost 5 bases, leaving 7 bases of the junction unmatched.

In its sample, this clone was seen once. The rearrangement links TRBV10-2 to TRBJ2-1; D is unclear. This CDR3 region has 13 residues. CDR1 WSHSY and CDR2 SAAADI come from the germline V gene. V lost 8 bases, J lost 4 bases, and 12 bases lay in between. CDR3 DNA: TGCGCCAGCCAGTCGTCTGGGTACAATGAGCAGTTCTTC. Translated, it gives CASQSSGYNEQFF.

CDR3 coding DNA: TGTGCCAGCAGTGAAGAGAGCGGCGCCTATAATTCACCCCTCCACTTT. This sequence encodes CASSEESGAYNSPLHF. This chain connects TRBV2 to TRBJ1-6; D remains ambiguous. Germline V CDR1 and CDR2: SNHLY, FYNNEI. Trimming removed 1 base at V and 2 bases at J, with 9 bases between. This CDR3 contains 16 residues.

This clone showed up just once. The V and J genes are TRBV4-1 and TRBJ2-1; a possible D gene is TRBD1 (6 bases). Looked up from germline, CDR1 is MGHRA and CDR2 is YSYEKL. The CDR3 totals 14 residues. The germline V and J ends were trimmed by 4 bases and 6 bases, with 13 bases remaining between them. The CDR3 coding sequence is TGCGCCAGCAGCCTTCAGACAGGACTCAATGAGCAGTTCTTC. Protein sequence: CASSLQTGLNEQFF.